These 29 T cell receptor beta chains were sequenced from one sample in a study of blood T cells in healthy people across ages. The authors ran a second PCR of roughly 6 to 12 cycles using a sample-barcoded 5' primer and a J-beta primer mix. TCRdb ran MiXCR on the 5' RACE reads and lists one entry per CDR3 protein. The sample carries more than 650,000 distinct CDR3 sequences, roughly 50% recorded once. The sequencing input was blood. Source of these receptors: a man older than 75 in good health.

This clonotype was detected only once. The CDR3 protein is CSASAPRGDETQYF. In DNA form, the CDR3 reads TGCAGTGCTAGCGCGCCCCGAGGTGATGAGACCCAGTACTTC. The genes are TRBV20-1 and TRBJ2-5; no clear D gene. This CDR3 spans 14 amino acids. Trimming shortened V by 3 bases and J by 5 bases, and 16 bases separated the two germline ends. Germline CDR1 reads DFQATT; CDR2 reads SNEGSKA (reference sequence).

The chain recombines TRBV7-9 with TRBJ1-2; no reliable D call. CDR1 and CDR2 (germline): SEHNR, FQNEAQ (reference sequence). The CDR3 consists of 14 residues. V was pared by 6 bases and J by 8 bases, with 19 bases between. The CDR3 DNA follows: TGTGCCAGCAGATCGACTGGGCCCCCTGCGGGCTACACCTTC. It specifies CASRSTGPPAGYTF.

The chain recombines TRBV7-9 with TRBJ2-7; D is unresolved. The CDR3 totals 14 residues. Germline V gene data show CDR1 as SEHNR and CDR2 as FQNEAQ (reference sequence). Trimming took off 3 bases at V and 2 bases at J, with 11 bases between the two ends. The CDR3 coding sequence is TGTGCCAGCAGCTTCGGAGACGGGCCCTACGAGCAGTACTTC. Its translation is CASSFGDGPYEQYF. Supplemented by reference TRBV7-9 and TRBJ2-7, the full variable domain reads DTGVSQNPRHKITKRGQNVTFRCDPISEHNRLYWYRQTLGQGPEFLTYFQNEAQLEKSRLLSDRFSAERPKGSFSTLEIQRTEQGDSAMYLCASSFGDGPYEQYFGPGTRLTVT.

The gene calls are TRBV20-1 and TRBJ2-1; 8 bases are a match to TRBD2. From germline, CDR1 is DFQATT and CDR2 SNEGSKA (reference sequence). The V gene end was trimmed by 6 bases and the J gene end by 6 bases; junction bases not matched to a gene: 16. This CDR3 is built from 16 residues. In DNA, the CDR3 is TGCAGTGCCCCCCGCGGGGGGAGGGCCTTAGTCAATGAGCAGTTCTTC. Its protein is CSAPRGGRALVNEQFF.

This sequence joins TRBV20-1 and TRBJ1-5; D possibly corresponds to TRBD1 (6 bases). Looked up from germline, CDR1 is DFQATT and CDR2 is SNEGSKA (reference sequence). Trimming left V 4 bases short and J 1 base short, with 11 bases between. This CDR3 is 14 amino acids long. The CDR3 region has the DNA TGCAGTGCTAACGACAGGTTGAGCAATCAGCCCCAGCATTTT. As protein: CSANDRLSNQPQHF.

The table lists this clonotype with a few counts. The chain has TRBV21-1 and TRBJ2-3. TRBV21-1 is an annotated pseudogene. The CDR3 contains 16 residues. DNA for the CDR3: TGTGCCAGCAGCAAGGCCGAAGGGTGGTGGCACAGATACGCGTATTTT. This translates into CASSKAEGWWHRYAYF.

The chain couples TRBV2 to TRBJ1-2, with 8 bases aligning to TRBD1. The germline gives CDR1 SNHLY, CDR2 FYNNEI. The CDR3 has 17 amino acids. Trimming removed 6 bases from V and 7 bases from J; junction bases left unmatched: 19. As DNA, the CDR3 is TGTGCCAGCAGCGGTACGGGGACAGGCCCTACTCGGAGTGGCTACACCTTC. Translating gives CASSGTGTGPTRSGYTF. Complete variable domain (other parts from reference TRBV2 and TRBJ1-2): EPEVTQTPSHQVTQMGQEVILRCVPISNHLYFYWYRQILGQKVEFLVSFYNNEISEKSEIFDDQFSVERPDGSNFTLKIRSTKLEDSAMYFCASSGTGTGPTRSGYTFGSGTRLTVV.

The rearrangement uses TRBV2 and TRBJ2-5; D remains unclear. CDR1 and CDR2 (germline): SNHLY, FYNNEI. This CDR3 contains 14 residues. Trimming cost V 8 bases and J 0 bases, with 13 bases left between them. The CDR3 nucleotides read TGTGCCAGCCAAAAAACAGTGTACCAAGAGACCCAGTACTTC. It encodes CASQKTVYQETQYF.

This clonotype was counted at least ten times. The V gene is TRBV18, the J gene TRBJ2-7, with TRBD2 matching over 9 bases. The CDR3 totals 16 residues. The ends lost 1 base at V and 0 bases at J; junction bases unmatched: 4. The germline gives CDR1 KGHSH, CDR2 LQKENI. The CDR3: CASSPRLAETSYEQYF. Here the CDR3 DNA reads TGTGCCAGCTCACCACGACTAGCGGAGACCTCCTACGAGCAGTACTTC.

This clonotype showed up many times. The J gene is TRBJ2-1, the V gene TRBV29-1; 7 bases are a match to TRBD2. J gave up 9 bases and V 8 bases, and 16 bases lay outside the gene matches. Looked up from germline, CDR1 is SQVTM and CDR2 is ANQGSEA. The CDR3 spans 14 residues. CDR3 in DNA: TGCAGCTCCAAATTACTAGCGCCGACGGGTGAGCAGTTCTTC. Its protein is CSSKLLAPTGEQFF.

The chain uses TRBV6-5 and TRBJ1-2; D is perhaps TRBD1 (5 bases). The CDR3 totals 14 residues. CDR1 and CDR2 from the germline V gene are MNHEY and SVGAGI. Trimming stripped 7 bases from V and 7 bases from J, with 19 bases between. CDR3: CASTVQRGTAGYTF. CDR3 in DNA: TGTGCCAGCACCGTCCAGCGTGGGACCGCTGGCTACACCTTC.

This clonotype showed up just a few times. The chain has TRBV6-2 or TRBV6-3 and TRBJ2-7; no definite D call. The V end lost 6 bases, the J end lost 1 base, and 19 bases lay between the germline ends. This CDR3 is built from 16 residues. CDR1 and CDR2 from the germline V gene are MNHEY and SVGEGT. DNA for the CDR3: TGTGCCAGCAGCCCGAACCGGCAGTCCAATTCCTACGAGCAGTACTTC. Protein: CASSPNRQSNSYEQYF.

This clonotype was found a few times. The gene calls are TRBV29-1 and TRBJ2-3; 8 nucleotides align to TRBD1. The CDR3 has 11 residues. Germline CDR1 is SQVTM and CDR2 is ANQGSEA. The J segment lost 14 bases and the V segment lost 4 bases, leaving 8 bases of the junction unmatched. This CDR3 reads CSVVLGDRGYF. In DNA, the CDR3 is TGCAGCGTTGTTCTCGGCGACAGGGGGTATTTT.

The CDR3 nucleotides read TGTGCCATCAGTGAGTCCGGGACAGTTAGCAATCAGCCCCAGCATTTT. Amino acid sequence: CAISESGTVSNQPQHF. The chain couples TRBV10-3 to TRBJ1-5; 7 nucleotides match TRBD1. The CDR3 covers 16 residues. Germline-derived CDR1 and CDR2 are ENHRY and SYGVKD. V lost 0 bases and J lost 0; bases outside the gene matches: 2.

The chain is built from TRBV2 and TRBJ2-1, with a weak D call TRBD1 (5 bases). CDR1 and CDR2 from the germline V gene are SNHLY and FYNNEI. The CDR3 extends over 15 amino acids. The V end was cut by 0 bases, the J end by 6 bases, with 12 bases between. The CDR3 protein is CASSEAGVVGNEQFF. DNA for the CDR3: TGTGCCAGCAGTGAAGCAGGGGTAGTAGGCAATGAGCAGTTCTTC.

The CDR3 DNA reads as TGTGCCAGCAGCTTCACTAGGGGCACCGGGGAGCTGTTTTTT. Its protein is CASSFTRGTGELFF. The chain links TRBV7-3 to TRBJ2-2, with D perhaps assigned TRBD1 or TRBD2 (5 bases each). The V end was cut by 3 bases, the J end by 4 bases, with 9 bases between. Per the germline V gene, CDR1 is SGHTA and CDR2 is FQGTGA. The CDR3 loop spans 14 amino acids.

CDR3 protein: CTTRAQGSETQYF. DNA of the CDR3: TGTACCACCCGGGCCCAGGGATCCGAGACCCAGTACTTC. The chain joins TRBV28 to TRBJ2-5; D may be TRBD1 (5 bases). The CDR3 spans 13 residues. CDR1 MDHEN and CDR2 SYDVKM come from the germline V gene.

The V gene is TRBV20-1, the J gene TRBJ2-7, with 8 bases lining up with TRBD1. This CDR3 is 15 amino acids long. V lost 3 bases, J lost 0 bases, and 7 bases stayed unmatched. Looked up from germline, CDR1 is DFQATT and CDR2 is SNEGSKA (reference sequence). The chain's CDR3 is CSARVPGQASYEQYF. The CDR3 bases are TGCAGTGCTAGGGTCCCGGGACAGGCCTCCTACGAGCAGTACTTC.

The rearrangement uses TRBV20-1 and TRBJ2-5, with D possibly being TRBD1 (6 bases). The J call may not be correct, given that the DNA end is closer to TRBJ2-7. Germline lookup yields CDR1 DFQATT and CDR2 SNEGSKA (reference sequence). The CDR3 has 14 amino acids. In DNA form, the CDR3 reads TGCAGTGCTAGAGCGGGGACATGGAACTACGAGCAGTACTTC. It encodes CSARAGTWNYEQYF.

This sequence joins TRBV5-1 and TRBJ1-6, with 9 bases that match TRBD1. This CDR3 is built from 15 residues. The germline V gene encodes CDR1 SGHRS and CDR2 YFSETQ. The V and J ends lost 4 bases and 9 bases, in that order; junction bases with no gene match: 8. The CDR3 here is CASSPIGDRVSPLHF. In DNA form, the CDR3 reads TGCGCCAGCAGCCCCATCGGGGACAGGGTTTCACCCCTCCACTTT.

This clonotype was observed a few times. The chain has TRBV29-1 and TRBJ2-3, with 11 bases that match TRBD2. Per the germline V gene, CDR1 is SQVTM and CDR2 is ANQGSEA. This CDR3 contains 14 residues. V lost 5 bases, J lost 3 bases, and 4 bases stayed unmatched. The CDR3 loop is CSVTSGSRTDTQYF. The CDR3, as DNA: TGCAGCGTTACTAGCGGGAGTCGGACAGATACGCAGTATTTT.

This chain uses TRBV7-2 with TRBJ1-2; D call uncertain. Trimming pared 2 bases from V and 4 bases from J, leaving 17 bases between. Germline V gives CDR1 SGHTA, CDR2 FQGNSA. The CDR3 loop spans 16 amino acids. CDR3 in amino acids: CASSLFRFEGPYGYTF. CDR3 bases: TGTGCCAGCAGCTTATTTCGGTTTGAGGGTCCCTATGGCTACACCTTC.

This clonotype has just a few counts. This chain joins TRBV24-1 and TRBJ2-1; D unresolved. The CDR3 covers 12 residues. Germline V gene data show CDR1 as KGHDR and CDR2 as SFDVKD. V was trimmed by 8 bases and J by 6 bases, leaving 10 bases between them. CDR3 DNA sequence: TGTGCCACCATGTCCTACCGCAATGAGCAGTTCTTC. Its translation is CATMSYRNEQFF.

This clonotype was seen more than once but under ten times. The chain is built from TRBV3-1 and TRBJ2-7; tentative D call: TRBD2 (5 bases). CDR1 is LGHDT, CDR2 YNNKEL, per germline (reference sequence). The CDR3 covers 13 residues. Deletions cut 1 base from V and 6 bases from J, with 10 bases between. In DNA form, the CDR3 reads TGTGCCAGCAGCCAAGGAGGCGGGTCCGAGCAGTACTTC. It codes for CASSQGGGSEQYF.

This chain uses TRBV9 with TRBJ2-3; 11 bases fit TRBD2. Trimming at V came to 6 bases and at J to 0 bases, leaving 12 bases not matched to a gene. Germline V CDR1 and CDR2: SGDLS, YYNGEE. The CDR3 length is 18 residues. The CDR3 nucleotides are TGTGCCAGCAACGGGGCTCCTAGCGGGAGGACCAGCACAGATACGCAGTATTTT. Translation gives CASNGAPSGRTSTDTQYF.

This chain uses TRBV4-1 with TRBJ2-1; tentative D call: TRBD2 (7 bases). The tail of the sequence fits TRBJ2-7 better, so the J call may be wrong. CDR1 and CDR2 from the germline V gene are MGHRA and YSYEKL. There are 15 residues in the CDR3. The DNA of the CDR3 is TGCGCCAGCAGCCCGAAGGGGGGGTTCTACAATGAGCAGTACTTC. Translated: CASSPKGGFYNEQYF.

This chain uses TRBV20-1 with TRBJ2-7; 7 nucleotides line up with TRBD1. CDR3 length: 15 amino acids. The germline gives CDR1 DFQATT, CDR2 SNEGSKA (reference sequence). The V segment lost 2 bases and the J segment 4 bases; nucleotides outside the gene matches: 11. CDR3: CSARPPRGQTYEQYF. Here the CDR3 DNA reads TGCAGTGCTAGACCCCCCCGGGGACAGACTTACGAGCAGTACTTC.

The chain employs TRBV24-1 and TRBJ1-5; D not resolved. CDR1 is KGHDR, CDR2 SFDVKD, per germline. Trimming took off 3 bases at V and 2 bases at J, with 10 bases between the two ends. The CDR3 has 15 amino acids. The CDR3 DNA reads as TGTGCCACCAGTGATCCTGGGCAGGGCAATCAGCCCCAGCATTTT. Protein: CATSDPGQGNQPQHF.

This chain uses TRBV28 with TRBJ1-2, with TRBD1 as a possible D gene (6 bases). Deletions cut 3 bases from V and 4 bases from J, with 18 bases between. The CDR3 contains 16 residues. Germline V lookup: CDR1 MDHEN, CDR2 SYDVKM. Here the CDR3 reads CASSLGGRVYAYGYTF. The CDR3 nucleotides read TGTGCCAGCAGTTTGGGGGGCAGGGTTTATGCCTATGGCTACACCTTC.